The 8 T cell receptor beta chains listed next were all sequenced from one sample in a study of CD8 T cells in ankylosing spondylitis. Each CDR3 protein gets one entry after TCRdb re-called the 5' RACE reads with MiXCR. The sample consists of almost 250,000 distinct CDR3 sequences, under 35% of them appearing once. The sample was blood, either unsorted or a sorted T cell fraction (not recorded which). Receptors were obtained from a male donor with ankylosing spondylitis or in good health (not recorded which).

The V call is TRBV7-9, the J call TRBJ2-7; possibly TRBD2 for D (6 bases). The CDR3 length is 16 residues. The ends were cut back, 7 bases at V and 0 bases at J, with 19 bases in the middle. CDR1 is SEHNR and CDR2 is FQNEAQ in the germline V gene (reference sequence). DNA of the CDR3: TGTGCCAGCACCGGGGCGGGGCCCCAAAACTCCTACGAGCAGTACTTC. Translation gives CASTGAGPQNSYEQYF.

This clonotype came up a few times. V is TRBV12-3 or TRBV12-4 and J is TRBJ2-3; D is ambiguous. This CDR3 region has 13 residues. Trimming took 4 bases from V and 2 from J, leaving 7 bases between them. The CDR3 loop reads CASSSYSTDTQYF. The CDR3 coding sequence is TGTGCCAGCAGTTCATATTCCACAGATACGCAGTATTTT.

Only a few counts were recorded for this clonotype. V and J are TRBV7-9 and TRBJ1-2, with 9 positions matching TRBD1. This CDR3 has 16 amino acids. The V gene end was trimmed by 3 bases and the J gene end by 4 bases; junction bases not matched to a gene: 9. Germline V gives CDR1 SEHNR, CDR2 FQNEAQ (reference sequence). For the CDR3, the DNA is TGTGCCAGCAGCTTCTTACCGACAGGGGGAGGCTATGGCTACACCTTC. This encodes CASSFLPTGGGYGYTF.

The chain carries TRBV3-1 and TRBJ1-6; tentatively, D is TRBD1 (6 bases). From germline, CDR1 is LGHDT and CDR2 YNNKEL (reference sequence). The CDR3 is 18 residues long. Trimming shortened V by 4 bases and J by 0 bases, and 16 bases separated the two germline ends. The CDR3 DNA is TGTGCCAGCAGCCCCGGACAGAGACAGAGCTCCTATAATTCACCCCTCCACTTT. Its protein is CASSPGQRQSSYNSPLHF. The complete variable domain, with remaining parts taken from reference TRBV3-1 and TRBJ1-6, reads DTAVSQTPKYLVTQMGNDKSIKCEQNLGHDTMYWYKQDSKKFLKIMFSYNNKELIINETVPNRFSPKSPDKAHLNLHINSLELGDSAVYFCASSPGQRQSSYNSPLHFGNGTRLTVT.

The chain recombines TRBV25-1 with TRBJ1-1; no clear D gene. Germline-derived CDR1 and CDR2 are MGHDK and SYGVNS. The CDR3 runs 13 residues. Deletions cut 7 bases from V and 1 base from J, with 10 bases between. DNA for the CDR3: TGTGCCAGCACCGGAACTGAGAACACTGAAGCTTTCTTT. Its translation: CASTGTENTEAFF.

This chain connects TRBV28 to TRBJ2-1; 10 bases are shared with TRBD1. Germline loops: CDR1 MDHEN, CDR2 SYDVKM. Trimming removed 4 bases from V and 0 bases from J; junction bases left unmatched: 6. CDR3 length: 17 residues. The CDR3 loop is CASSSDRGANSYNEQFF. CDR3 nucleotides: TGTGCCAGCAGTTCGGACAGGGGGGCAAACTCCTACAATGAGCAGTTCTTC. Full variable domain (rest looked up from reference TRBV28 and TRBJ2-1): DVKVTQSSRYLVKRTGEKVFLECVQDMDHENMFWYRQDPGLGLRLIYFSYDVKMKEKGDIPEGYSVSREKKERFSLILESASTNQTSMYLCASSSDRGANSYNEQFFGPGTRLTVL.

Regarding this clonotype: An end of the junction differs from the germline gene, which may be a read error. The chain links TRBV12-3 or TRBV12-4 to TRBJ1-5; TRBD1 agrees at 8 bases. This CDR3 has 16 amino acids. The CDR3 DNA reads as TGTGCCAGCAGCTTAGTTGGACAGGGAGGAGATCAGCCCCAGCATTTT. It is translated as CASSLVGQGGDQPQHF.

The CDR3, as DNA: TGTGCCACCAGCAGGGACAGTCAACAGGACTACGAGCAGTACTTC. This sequence encodes CATSRDSQQDYEQYF. The chain carries TRBV15 and TRBJ2-7; the D gene is possibly TRBD1 (6 bases). The CDR3 is 15 residues long. The V gene's germline CDR1 is LNHNV and CDR2 YYDKDF (reference sequence). V lost 3 bases and J 3 bases, leaving 15 bases between the germline ends. Using reference TRBV15 and TRBJ2-7 for the parts outside the CDR3, the full variable domain is DAMVIQNPRYQVTQFGKPVTLSCSQTLNHNVMYWYQQKSSQAPKLLFHYYDKDFNNEADTPDNFQSRRPNTSFCFLDIRSPGLGDTAMYLCATSRDSQQDYEQYFGPGTRLTVT.